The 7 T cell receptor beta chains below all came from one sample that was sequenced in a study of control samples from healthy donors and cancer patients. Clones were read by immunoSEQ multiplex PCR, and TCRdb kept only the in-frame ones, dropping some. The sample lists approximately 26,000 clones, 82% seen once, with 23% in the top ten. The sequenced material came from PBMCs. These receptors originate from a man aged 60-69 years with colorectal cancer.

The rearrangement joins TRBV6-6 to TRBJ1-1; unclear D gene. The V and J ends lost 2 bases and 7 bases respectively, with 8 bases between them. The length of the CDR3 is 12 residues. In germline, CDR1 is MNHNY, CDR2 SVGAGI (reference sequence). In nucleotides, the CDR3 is TGTGCCAGCAGTTACATTTCGGGTGAAGCTTTCTTT. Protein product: CASSYISGEAFF.

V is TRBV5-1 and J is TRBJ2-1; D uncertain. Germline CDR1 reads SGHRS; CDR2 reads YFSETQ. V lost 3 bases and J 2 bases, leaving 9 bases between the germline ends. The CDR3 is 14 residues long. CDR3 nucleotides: TGCGCCAGCAGCTCCCTGGCGACCTACAATGAGCAGTTCTTC. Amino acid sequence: CASSSLATYNEQFF.

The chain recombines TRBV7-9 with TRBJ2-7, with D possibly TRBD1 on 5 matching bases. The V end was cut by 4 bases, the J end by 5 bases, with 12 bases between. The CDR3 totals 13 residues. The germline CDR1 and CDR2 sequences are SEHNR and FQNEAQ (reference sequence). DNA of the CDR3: TGTGCCAGCAGCTCGACAGAAGTCAACGAGCAGTACTTC. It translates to CASSSTEVNEQYF.

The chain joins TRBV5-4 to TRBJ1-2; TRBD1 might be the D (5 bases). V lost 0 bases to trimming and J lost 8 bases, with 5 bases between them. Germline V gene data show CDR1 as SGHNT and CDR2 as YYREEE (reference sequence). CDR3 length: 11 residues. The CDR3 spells CASSLDRGYTF. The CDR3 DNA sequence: TGTGCCAGCAGCTTGGACAGGGGCTACACCTTC.

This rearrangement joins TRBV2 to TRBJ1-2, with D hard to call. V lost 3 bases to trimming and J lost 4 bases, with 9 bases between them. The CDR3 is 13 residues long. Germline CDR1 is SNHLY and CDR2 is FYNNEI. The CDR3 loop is CASSEDHFYGYTF. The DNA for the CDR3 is TGTGCCAGCAGTGAGGATCACTTCTATGGCTACACCTTC.

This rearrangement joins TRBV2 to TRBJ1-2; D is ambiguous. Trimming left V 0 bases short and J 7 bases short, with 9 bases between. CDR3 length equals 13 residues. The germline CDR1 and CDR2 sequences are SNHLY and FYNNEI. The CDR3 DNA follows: TGTGCCAGCAGTGAAGCGCTTGGGAGTGGCTACACCTTC. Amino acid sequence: CASSEALGSGYTF.

The CDR3 DNA follows: TGTGCCACCAGTGATTTGACGGGGCTGAACTATGGCTACACCTTC. It translates to CATSDLTGLNYGYTF. This chain uses TRBV24-1 with TRBJ1-2, with D possibly matching TRBD1 (5 bases). V was cut by 0 bases and J by 2 bases, with 9 bases left in between. This CDR3 is built from 15 residues. Per germline, CDR1 KGHDR and CDR2 SFDVKD.